These T cell receptor beta chains were read from a single sample in a study of Ad26.COV2.S vaccination and SARS-CoV-2 variants. The table came from immunoSEQ multiplex PCR; TCRdb's copy has only in-frame clones and leaves some out. The sample records about 480,000 clones, 87% being singletons. Here the sequenced sample was peripheral blood, taken in a trial of Ad26.COV2.S vaccine versus placebo. The receptors derive from a person aged 18 to 65 who received the Ad26.COV2.S COVID-19 vaccine or a placebo. Each CDR3 is given without its conserved first and last residue. Expanded clones are given a class, and other clones once, few, many or no size at all.

J gene,CDR3 length,clone size,V gene,CDR3 protein
TRBJ2-7,11,-,TRBV5-4,ASSFPDRDEQY
TRBJ2-2,11,-,TRBV19,ASRRPNTGELF
TRBJ2-1,12,-,TRBV10-3,ATLAGLVYNEQF
TRBJ1-3,10,once,TRBV12-3/TRBV12-4,ASSASGNTIY
TRBJ1-1,13,-,TRBV29-1,SASPGGQGLTEAF
TRBJ1-3,11,few,TRBV5-1,ASSRDSGNTIY
TRBJ1-6,13,-,TRBV27,ASQDRSSYNSPLH
TRBJ2-2,13,-,TRBV4-3,ASSRTGANTGELF
TRBJ2-7,12,-,TRBV24-1,ATSEAGADYEQY
TRBJ2-7,11,-,TRBV14,ASSQAPSWKQY
TRBJ1-2,10,-,TRBV13,ASSLTAYGYT
TRBJ2-7,10,few,TRBV30,AWKGALYEQY
TRBJ1-6,13,-,TRBV28,ASSSPEGPNSPLH
TRBJ1-2,13,-,TRBV28,ASSFPQGANYGYT
TRBJ2-7,13,-,TRBV13,ASSLSRDRVYEQY
TRBJ2-5,12,-,TRBV15,ATSRQGGLETQY
TRBJ1-5,12,-,TRBV2,ASGGGRSNQPQH
TRBJ1-1,14,-,TRBV7-8,ASSLGGVSVRTEAF
TRBJ1-1,13,-,TRBV5-5,ASSLDTHRATEAF
TRBJ2-7,11,once,TRBV7-3,ASSRAGVGEQY
TRBJ1-1,13,-,TRBV7-3,ASSLTSRDNTEAF
TRBJ2-7,12,-,TRBV19,ASSIAGGSYEQY
TRBJ2-3,14,-,TRBV6-6,ASSYARWGGTDTQY
TRBJ1-1,13,-,TRBV25-1,ASSPLTGMNTEAF
TRBJ1-5,13,-,TRBV5-6,ASSLRDRRNQPQH
TRBJ2-1,13,-,TRBV15,ATSGWGKVGNEQF
TRBJ2-3,12,-,TRBV5-4,ASSSGGLADTQY
TRBJ2-2,13,-,TRBV6-5,ASSYRGPNTGELF
TRBJ1-6,11,-,TRBV25-1,ASSSGMNSPLH
TRBJ2-1,15,-,TRBV4-3,ASSQDPSGSSYNEQF
TRBJ2-1,14,once,TRBV6-1,ASSEQAGGGWNEQF
TRBJ1-2,10,-,TRBV6-5,ASHGGTFGYT
TRBJ2-3,12,-,TRBV30,AWSIAGGPDTQY
TRBJ1-1,12,-,TRBV6-2/TRBV6-3,ASSYVGSNTEAF
TRBJ2-7,12,-,TRBV10-3,AISGRELGYEQY
TRBJ2-3,13,-,TRBV7-2,ASSPTALSTDTQY
TRBJ1-1,12,-,TRBV19,ASSIRGQNTEAF
TRBJ2-1,11,-,TRBV28,ASRQASFNEQF
TRBJ1-2,11,-,TRBV30,AWAPGKNYGYT
TRBJ1-1,11,few,TRBV2,ASILDRNTEAF
TRBJ2-1,13,few,TRBV7-9,ASSPGRPKYNEQF
TRBJ2-7,11,-,TRBV28,ASSFSGRYEQY
TRBJ2-1,11,-,TRBV7-3,ASSLRGGNEQF
TRBJ1-1,14,-,TRBV7-9,ASSAGTLTRYTEAF
TRBJ1-1,11,-,TRBV12-3/TRBV12-4,ASSFSAHTEAF
TRBJ2-5,12,-,TRBV28,ASTQGSGQETQY
TRBJ1-4,13,few,TRBV7-9,ASSLDGGTNEKLF
TRBJ1-2,9,few,TRBV2,ASTLSGGYT
TRBJ2-7,12,-,TRBV11-2,ASSIIRSRAEQY
TRBJ1-6,12,-,TRBV27,ASSTGFVYSPLH
TRBJ2-2,15,-,TRBV19,ASRLSGTTLSPGELF
TRBJ2-3,13,-,TRBV11-2,ASSLAGLTTDTQY